The T cell receptor (beta chain) described here comes from a study of T cells in Graves' hyperthyroidism and ophthalmopathy. Germline loops: CDR1 ENHRY, CDR2 SYGVKD. The CDR3 runs to 18 residues. Germline trimming cut 10 bases from V and 7 bases from J; bases unmatched to any gene: 19. Using RNA transcripts as the source, TCR beta CDR3 regions were amplified. TCR CDR3 regions were first amplified by RT-PCR with HTBI primers. TCRdb re-called the multiplex PCR reads through MiXCR, storing one row per CDR3 protein. In the table there are under 400,000 distinct CDR3 sequences, over 15% of which are singletons.

This sequence joins TRBV10-3 and TRBJ2-1; 13 nucleotides align to TRBD2. The receptor's source is a woman aged 45-65 years with Graves' hyperthyroidism. The material sequenced was blood. In DNA form, the CDR3 reads TGTGCCACGGGCCGGAACCCTACTACTAGCGGGGGGGCAAATGAGCAGTTCTTC. Translation gives CATGRNPTTSGGANEQFF.